This entry lists 19 T cell receptor beta chains sequenced from one sample in a study of cytomegalovirus exposure and HLA in healthy donors (dated by TCRdb to 2016 to 2017). Library generation was performed with the immunoSEQ multiplex PCR assay. The multiplex PCR relied on a mix of 60 forward primers for TCR Vbeta segments and 13 reverse primers for TCR Jbeta segments. Drawn from immuneACCESS, this table holds only the in-frame rearrangements with V and J called that TCRdb kept. Clones are partly lost; checked studies trace under half to an unresolved V gene and leave the rest unexplained. For this sample the table gives 140,000 to 150,000 clones, of which roughly 80% were detected only once. The leading ten clones occupy 3% to 4% of the sample. Sequenced material: PBMCs. Receptors were obtained from a male donor in good health and CMV-seronegative.

This clone was detected only a few times. The chain has TRBV11-2 and TRBJ2-1; possibly TRBD1 for D (5 bases). The CDR3 is 12 amino acids. Germline V gene sequence: CDR1 SGHAT, CDR2 FQNNGV. V lost 3 bases to trimming and J lost 8 bases, with 8 bases between them. The CDR3 reads CASSFSGHEQFF. The CDR3 bases are TGTGCCAGCAGCTTTTCAGGGCATGAGCAGTTCTTC.

The chain recombines TRBV20-1 with TRBJ2-3; 11 nucleotides align to TRBD2. CDR1 is DFQATT and CDR2 is SNEGSKA in the germline V gene (reference sequence). V dropped 5 bases and J dropped 10; count of bases not matched to a gene: 2. This CDR3 contains 11 residues. CDR3 in amino acids: CSALAGGAQYF. CDR3 in DNA: TGCAGTGCTTTAGCGGGGGGGGCGCAGTATTTT.

The rearrangement joins TRBV4-1 to TRBJ1-1, with D possibly matching TRBD1 (6 bases). The germline V gene has CDR1 MGHRA and CDR2 YSYEKL. Trimming shortened V by 4 bases and J by 1 base, and 7 bases separated the two germline ends. This CDR3 comprises 13 residues. DNA for the CDR3: TGCGCCAGCAGCCTGACAGGGAACACTGAAGCTTTCTTT. The encoded protein is CASSLTGNTEAFF.

This clone is a singleton in its sample. This chain joins TRBV2 and TRBJ1-1; 7 positions match TRBD1. Trimming at V came to 4 bases and at J to 3 bases, leaving 2 bases not matched to a gene. Germline V gene sequence: CDR1 SNHLY, CDR2 FYNNEI. The CDR3 length is 13 residues. The CDR3 spells CASSGQGDTEAFF. CDR3 bases: TGTGCCAGCAGTGGACAGGGCGACACTGAAGCTTTCTTT.

The genes are TRBV9 and TRBJ2-1; no reliable D call. Germline CDR1 reads SGDLS; CDR2 reads YYNGEE. This CDR3 comprises 16 residues. Trimming removed 1 base at V and 1 base at J, with 12 bases between. DNA of the CDR3: TGTGCCAGCAGCGTATTGTCTGGGCTTTCCTACAATGAGCAGTTCTTC. This sequence encodes CASSVLSGLSYNEQFF.

The chain recombines TRBV30 with TRBJ1-4; weak D call: TRBD1 (5 bases). In germline, CDR1 is GTSNPN, CDR2 SVGIG (reference sequence). V lost 0 bases and J lost 4, with 9 bases in between. This CDR3 contains 14 residues. The CDR3 DNA reads TGTGCCTGGAGTGTAGCAGGGCGTAATGAAAAACTGTTTTTT. Translation: CAWSVAGRNEKLFF.

The CDR3 DNA reads TGTGCCAGCAGCAGCCTTAGCGGGGGCACCGGGGAGCTGTTTTTT. It is translated as CASSSLSGGTGELFF. This chain uses TRBV2 with TRBJ2-2; TRBD2 matches at 9 bases. Germline V CDR1 and CDR2: SNHLY, FYNNEI. This CDR3 comprises 15 residues. V dropped 6 bases and J dropped 4; count of bases not matched to a gene: 6.

A word on this clone: An end of the junction does not agree with germline; a read error may underlie this. The genes are TRBV5-1 and TRBJ1-4, with D possibly TRBD1 on 6 matching bases. Per germline, CDR1 SGHRS and CDR2 YFSETQ. CDR3 size: 15 residues. The CDR3 protein is CASKLSTGGQENLFF. The CDR3 nucleotides are TGCGCCAGCAAGCTTTCGACAGGCGGGCAAGAAAACCTGTTTTTT.

The J gene is TRBJ1-1, the V gene TRBV9; perhaps TRBD1 as D (5 bases). CDR1 and CDR2 (germline): SGDLS, YYNGEE. V was cut by 4 bases and J by 5 bases, with 18 bases left in between. The CDR3 extends over 15 amino acids. The CDR3 sequence is CASSPAGGRGTEAFF. The CDR3 DNA reads as TGTGCCAGCAGCCCCGCGGGGGGTCGAGGGACTGAAGCTTTCTTT.

The chain is built from TRBV27 and TRBJ1-1, with TRBD1 matching over 7 bases. V trimming: 5 bases; J trimming: 1 base; junction bases outside the gene matches: 7. The CDR3 spans 15 residues. In germline, CDR1 is MNHEY, CDR2 SMNVEV (reference sequence). Here the CDR3 reads CASSPGDSRNTEAFF. CDR3 DNA: TGTGCCAGCAGTCCGGGGGACAGCCGGAACACTGAAGCTTTCTTT.

This chain connects TRBV19 to TRBJ2-3; TRBD2 agrees at 11 bases. The CDR3 extends over 16 amino acids. J gave up 4 bases and V 1 base, and 4 bases lay outside the gene matches. The germline V gene encodes CDR1 LNHDA and CDR2 SQIVND (reference sequence). For the CDR3, the DNA is TGTGCCAGTAGTATAGGACTAGCGGGGCACGCAGATACGCAGTATTTT. It yields the protein CASSIGLAGHADTQYF.

V and J are TRBV21-1 and TRBJ1-5; the table's D call, TRBD1, has no DNA check behind it. TRBV21-1 is deemed a pseudogene. CDR3 size: 16 residues. The CDR3 DNA is TGTGCCAGCAGCGCCCCCGGGACAGGGGCCCGCCAGCCCCAGCATTTT. Its protein is CASSAPGTGARQPQHF.

The J gene is TRBJ2-1, the V gene TRBV5-1, with 9 bases identical to TRBD2. Germline loops: CDR1 SGHRS, CDR2 YFSETQ. The CDR3 spans 16 residues. V lost 2 bases, J lost 3 bases, and 6 bases stayed unmatched. For the CDR3, the DNA is TGCGCCAGCAGCTTTTCGGCTAGCGGGGACTACAATGAGCAGTTCTTC. Amino acid sequence: CASSFSASGDYNEQFF.

The chain recombines TRBV28 with TRBJ2-7; 10 bases agree with TRBD2. V shed 7 bases and J 12 bases; nucleotides not matched to a gene: 15. CDR3 length: 14 amino acids. Germline assignment: CDR1 MDHEN and CDR2 SYDVKM. The CDR3 coding sequence is TGTGCCAGCAATACTAAGCGGGAGGGCCAGCATCTGTACTTC. It yields the protein CASNTKREGQHLYF.

The rearrangement joins TRBV27 to TRBJ2-7; D is ambiguous. CDR3 size: 14 residues. The V gene lost 6 bases and the J gene lost 1 base, with 13 bases spanning the gap. From germline, CDR1 is MNHEY and CDR2 SMNVEV (reference sequence). The DNA for the CDR3 is TGTGCCAGCAGCTGGCTTGGAGCGTCCTACGAGCAGTACTTC. Translated: CASSWLGASYEQYF.

The chain is built from TRBV7-2 and TRBJ2-1; TRBD2 agrees at 9 bases. Germline V gene lookup returns CDR1 SGHTA and CDR2 FQGNSA. This CDR3 is 15 amino acids long. The V gene end was trimmed by 5 bases and the J gene end by 7 bases; junction bases not matched to a gene: 9. CDR3: CASSLSGSYGNEQFF. For the CDR3, the DNA is TGTGCCAGCAGCCTTAGCGGGAGCTATGGGAATGAGCAGTTCTTC.

The CDR3 bases are TGTGCCAGTCAACCCCCCGGTTTCTATGGCTACACCTTC. Translating gives CASQPPGFYGYTF. The chain recombines TRBV19 with TRBJ1-2; D gene uncertain. The CDR3 covers 13 residues. CDR1 and CDR2 (germline): LNHDA, SQIVND (reference sequence). Trimming pared 8 bases from V and 4 bases from J, leaving 14 bases between.

V is TRBV7-9 and J is TRBJ2-5; D gene ambiguous. Between the trimmed V and J ends, which lost 0 bases and 3 bases, there was a span of 14 bases. Per germline, CDR1 SEHNR and CDR2 FQNEAQ (reference sequence). This CDR3 region has 16 residues. CDR3 sequence reads: CASSLAQLGTKETQYF. The CDR3 nucleotides are TGTGCCAGCAGCTTAGCTCAGTTAGGTACTAAAGAGACCCAGTACTTC.

The CDR3 DNA reads TGTGCCAGCAGTCACCAACAGGACAGAAAAATCGCTGAAGCTTTCTTT. Protein product: CASSHQQDRKIAEAFF. The gene calls are TRBV5-6 and TRBJ1-1; D may be TRBD1 (6 bases). The V gene's germline CDR1 is SGHDT and CDR2 YYEEEE. The CDR3 covers 16 residues. V lost 5 bases and J lost 6, with 23 bases in between.